This entry concerns a single T cell receptor (beta chain). Seattle's enrolled individuals joined amid active infection and were then monitored longitudinally. CDR1 is MNHNY and CDR2 is SVGAGI in the germline V gene (reference sequence). Trimming stripped 10 bases from V and 7 bases from J, with 16 bases between. The CDR3 runs to 12 residues. These data are taken from a study of blood T cell repertoires in COVID-19. Looking at the study overall: There were acute and convalescent COVID-19 samples, and they came from the United States, Italy and Spain.

In the source study's methods: Nucleated cell number was recorded as an estimate derived from reference gene primer amplification. The assay was immunoSEQ multiplex PCR, and TCRdb's table has in-frame clones only and misses some. V, J and clone size are taken as reported in that table, and D and trimming were inferred from the DNA itself. The sample consists of tens of thousands of clones, about 90% of them appearing once. Sequencing was performed on peripheral blood. This chain connects TRBV6-6 to TRBJ2-5; D is possibly TRBD1 (5 bases). The origin of this receptor is a man over 45 with COVID-19, enrolled during active disease. The CDR3 coding sequence is TGTGCCACCAGACAGACCTCGCGGACCCAGTACTTC. Translation gives CATRQTSRTQYF.